Below, 29 T cell receptor beta chains from the same sample are listed, as sequenced in a study of blood T cell repertoires in COVID-19. Some clones are missing from TCRdb's copy, which holds only in-frame ones; the method was immunoSEQ multiplex PCR. The sample shows approximately 190,000 clones, about 88% of them seen only once. Sequencing was performed on PBMCs or T cells enriched from blood (not recorded which). These receptors all stem from a middle-aged woman in a cohort exposed to, infected with or recovered from COVID-19 (not recorded which).

The rearrangement uses TRBV11-3 and TRBJ1-1; tentative D call: TRBD1 (5 bases). The CDR3 is 14 amino acids. The germline gives CDR1 SGHNT, CDR2 YENEEA. V shed 7 bases and J shed 7 bases, with 19 bases lying between them. In nucleotides, the CDR3 is TGTGCCAGCACCTCTATGGGAGGGGTGGGTGAAGCTTTCTTT. Residues: CASTSMGGVGEAFF.

The chain joins TRBV11-2 to TRBJ1-5, with D possibly matching TRBD1 (5 bases). This CDR3 spans 13 amino acids. V lost 3 bases, J lost 5 bases, and 8 bases lay in between. The germline CDR1 and CDR2 sequences are SGHAT and FQNNGV. The CDR3 loop is CASSLGLHQPQHF. The CDR3 nucleotides read TGTGCCAGCAGCTTGGGGCTCCATCAGCCCCAGCATTTT.

The chain recombines TRBV29-1 with TRBJ1-1; a possible D gene is TRBD1 (5 bases). Germline lookup yields CDR1 SQVTM and CDR2 ANQGSEA. Trimming took off 4 bases at V and 4 bases at J, with 25 bases between the two ends. There are 17 residues in the CDR3. DNA for the CDR3: TGCAGCGTTGGGTTATGGGGCCGGGAACTAGCGGGCACTGAAGCTTTCTTT. Translated, it gives CSVGLWGRELAGTEAFF. The variable domain in full, completed from reference TRBV29-1 and TRBJ1-1, reads SAVISQKPSRDICQRGTSLTIQCQVDSQVTMMFWYRQQPGQSLTLIATANQGSEATYESGFVIDKFPISRPNLTFSTLTVSNMSPEDSSIYLCSVGLWGRELAGTEAFFGQGTRLTVV.

This rearrangement joins TRBV20-1 to TRBJ1-2; D gene uncertain. The V end was cut by 5 bases, the J end by 7 bases, with 11 bases between. Germline V CDR1 and CDR2: DFQATT, SNEGSKA (reference sequence). The CDR3 has 11 residues. CDR3 loop: CSAARSGGYTF. The CDR3 coding sequence is TGCAGTGCTGCGAGATCTGGTGGCTACACCTTC.

J is TRBJ1-1 and V is TRBV7-9; D is perhaps TRBD1 (5 bases). This CDR3 region has 14 residues. Germline assignment: CDR1 SEHNR and CDR2 FQNEAQ (reference sequence). V gave up 1 base and J gave up 2 bases, with 8 bases separating them. The CDR3 protein is CASSLGQINTEAFF. CDR3 DNA: TGTGCCAGCAGCTTAGGACAGATTAACACTGAAGCTTTCTTT.

The V and J genes are TRBV7-8 and TRBJ2-7; D is possibly TRBD2 (6 bases). CDR3 length equals 15 residues. V was clipped by 4 bases and J by 2 bases, with 15 bases between them. Germline V gene sequence: CDR1 SGHVS, CDR2 FQNEAQ. As DNA, the CDR3 is TGTGCCAGCAGCTGGGAAACCGGGGGAGCCTACGAGCAGTACTTC. Its protein product is CASSWETGGAYEQYF.

The rearrangement joins TRBV5-6 to TRBJ1-2, with 8 positions matching TRBD1. Trimming removed 4 bases from V and 8 bases from J; junction bases left unmatched: 7. In germline, CDR1 is SGHDT, CDR2 YYEEEE. The CDR3 has 13 amino acids. CDR3 loop: CASSRRSGGGYTF. In DNA form, the CDR3 reads TGTGCCAGCAGCCGCCGGTCAGGGGGCGGCTACACCTTC.

The DNA of the CDR3 is TGTGCCAGCAGTTACCCCGACAGTTACAATGAGCAGTTCTTC. As protein: CASSYPDSYNEQFF. The chain links TRBV6-2 or TRBV6-3 to TRBJ2-1; possibly TRBD1 for D (5 bases). The CDR3 spans 14 residues. In germline, CDR1 is MNHEY, CDR2 SVGEGT. The V end lost 2 bases, the J end lost 4 bases, and 9 bases lay between the germline ends.

V gene TRBV5-4 combines with J gene TRBJ1-2; 7 bases agree with TRBD1. V shed 0 bases and J 8 bases; nucleotides not matched to a gene: 1. This CDR3 region has 12 residues. Germline V CDR1 and CDR2: SGHNT, YYREEE (reference sequence). CDR3 protein: CASSLDRGGYTF. The CDR3 DNA is TGTGCCAGCAGCTTGGACAGGGGAGGCTACACCTTC.

The rearrangement links TRBV28 to TRBJ2-5; 12 bases map to TRBD2. Looked up from germline, CDR1 is MDHEN and CDR2 is SYDVKM. The CDR3 contains 14 residues. J gave up 1 base and V 7 bases, and 1 base lay outside the gene matches. CDR3 region: CASTTSGSQETQYF. DNA of the CDR3: TGTGCCAGCACGACTAGCGGGAGCCAAGAGACCCAGTACTTC. Full variable domain (rest looked up from reference TRBV28 and TRBJ2-5): DVKVTQSSRYLVKRTGEKVFLECVQDMDHENMFWYRQDPGLGLRLIYFSYDVKMKEKGDIPEGYSVSREKKERFSLILESASTNQTSMYLCASTTSGSQETQYFGPGTRLLVL.

V and J are TRBV27 and TRBJ2-3, with 10 bases identical to TRBD2. The trim removed 0 bases at V and 1 base at J, leaving 13 bases unmatched. There are 20 residues in the CDR3. Germline assignment: CDR1 MNHEY and CDR2 SMNVEV (reference sequence). In nucleotides, the CDR3 is TGTGCCAGCAGTTTATCCCTACTAGCGGGGTTCCCCGAGGGCACAGATACGCAGTATTTT. This translates into CASSLSLLAGFPEGTDTQYF.

The chain employs TRBV7-9 and TRBJ2-7; D possibly corresponds to TRBD1 (6 bases). The CDR3 has 15 amino acids. From germline, CDR1 is SEHNR and CDR2 FQNEAQ (reference sequence). V lost 4 bases to trimming and J lost 3 bases, with 16 bases between them. CDR3 loop: CASSSPNIQGYEQYF. DNA for the CDR3: TGTGCCAGCAGCTCCCCTAATATACAGGGCTACGAGCAGTACTTC.

As for this clone: Distinct nucleotide sequences in the sample also encode this CDR3. The V call is TRBV6-5, the J call TRBJ1-2; 8 positions agree with TRBD1. Trimming removed 6 bases from V and 5 bases from J; junction bases left unmatched: 5. This CDR3 is built from 13 residues. Germline V CDR1 and CDR2: MNHEY, SVGAGI. The CDR3: CASRRTGTYGYTF. The CDR3 nucleotides read TGTGCCAGCAGGAGGACAGGGACGTATGGCTACACCTTC.

The chain uses TRBV3-1 (or the pseudogene TRBV3-2) and TRBJ2-3, with 12 bases identical to TRBD2. V lost 4 bases and J lost 5; bases outside the gene matches: 4. Germline CDR1 reads LGHDT; CDR2 reads YNNKEL (reference sequence). The CDR3 contains 15 residues. CDR3 in amino acids: CASSRRLAGVDTQYF. The CDR3 DNA sequence: TGTGCCAGCAGCCGGAGACTAGCGGGGGTAGATACGCAGTATTTT.

The chain recombines TRBV7-9 with TRBJ2-5; 9 nucleotides agree with TRBD1. J lost 2 bases, V lost 5 bases, and 6 bases had no gene match. The CDR3 runs 15 residues. Germline V gives CDR1 SEHNR, CDR2 FQNEAQ (reference sequence). CDR3 residues: CASSVNRGLQETQYF. CDR3 nucleotides: TGTGCCAGCAGCGTAAACAGGGGGCTACAAGAGACCCAGTACTTC.

The gene calls are TRBV7-8 and TRBJ2-3; 9 nucleotides match TRBD2. The trim removed 4 bases at V and 4 bases at J, leaving 6 bases unmatched. The CDR3 covers 15 residues. Looked up from germline, CDR1 is SGHVS and CDR2 is FQNEAQ. The CDR3 DNA reads as TGTGCCAGCAGCTCCCAAGCGGGAGGCCCAGATACGCAGTATTTT. Amino acids: CASSSQAGGPDTQYF.

The CDR3 spells CATSGLLTDTQYF. Here the CDR3 DNA reads TGTGCCACCAGTGGTTTATTAACAGATACGCAGTATTTT. The chain uses TRBV24-1 and TRBJ2-3, with D unresolved. The ends were cut back, 5 bases at V and 3 bases at J, with 8 bases in the middle. Germline CDR1 KGHDR, CDR2 SFDVKD. The CDR3 covers 13 residues.

J is TRBJ1-1 and V is TRBV11-3, with 9 nucleotides matching TRBD1. Unmatched junction bases numbered 9, after V lost 4 bases and J lost 6 bases. The CDR3 sequence is 15 residues long. Germline CDR1 SGHNT, CDR2 YENEEA. DNA for the CDR3: TGTGCCAGCAGCTCGCGGCGGGACAGGGCCTCTGAAGCTTTCTTT. Its protein product is CASSSRRDRASEAFF.

The rearrangement links TRBV20-1 to TRBJ1-1; D is ambiguous. Trimming cost V 6 bases and J 4 bases, with 9 bases left between them. Germline V CDR1 and CDR2: DFQATT, SNEGSKA (reference sequence). The CDR3 runs 11 residues. This CDR3 reads CSAQRSTEAFF. As DNA, the CDR3 is TGCAGTGCCCAGCGGAGCACTGAAGCTTTCTTT.

The V gene is TRBV28, the J gene TRBJ1-2; TRBD1 agrees at 7 bases. The CDR3 length is 12 residues. Germline-derived CDR1 and CDR2 are MDHEN and SYDVKM. The J segment lost 8 bases and the V segment lost 5 bases, leaving 5 bases of the junction unmatched. CDR3 bases: TGTGCCAGCAGTCCGCCAGGGGGAGGCTACACCTTC. Its protein product is CASSPPGGGYTF.

The J gene is TRBJ1-2, the V gene TRBV18, with 7 positions matching TRBD1. The CDR3 consists of 14 residues. V was clipped by 3 bases and J by 4 bases; unmatched bases: 5. Germline assignment: CDR1 KGHSH and CDR2 LQKENI. This chain's CDR3 is CASSPGTEPYGYTF. The CDR3 DNA is TGTGCCAGCTCACCCGGGACAGAGCCCTATGGCTACACCTTC.

V and J are TRBV10-3 and TRBJ1-1, with D possibly TRBD1 on 6 matching bases. The CDR3 has 16 amino acids. V was cut by 0 bases and J by 2 bases, with 13 bases left in between. Per germline, CDR1 ENHRY and CDR2 SYGVKD. CDR3 residues: CAISESFGRGNTEAFF. The CDR3 DNA is TGTGCCATCAGTGAGTCGTTCGGCAGGGGTAACACTGAAGCTTTCTTT.

The chain uses TRBV4-1 and TRBJ1-1; a possible D gene is TRBD1 (6 bases). The CDR3 loop spans 14 amino acids. Deletions cut 4 bases from V and 7 bases from J, with 16 bases between. Per germline, CDR1 MGHRA and CDR2 YSYEKL. The CDR3 sequence is CASSPESGVLEAFF. CDR3 nucleotides: TGCGCCAGCAGCCCCGAATCAGGGGTACTTGAAGCTTTCTTT.

V gene TRBV10-1 combines with J gene TRBJ1-3, with no clear D. There are 15 residues in the CDR3. Between the trimmed V and J ends, which lost 0 bases and 0 bases, there was a span of 6 bases. The germline CDR1 and CDR2 sequences are WNHNN and SYGVQD (reference sequence). This chain's CDR3 is CASSESGRSGNTIYF. DNA for the CDR3: TGCGCCAGCAGTGAGTCTGGCCGCTCTGGAAACACCATATATTTT.

The rearrangement uses TRBV7-9 and TRBJ1-1; TRBD1 is a possible D gene (5 bases). Germline values: CDR1 SEHNR, CDR2 FQNEAQ (reference sequence). The ends were cut back, 1 base at V and 4 bases at J, with 16 bases in the middle. The CDR3 is 16 residues long. CDR3 DNA: TGTGCCAGCAGCTTAGTCGGGCGTTACGACAGCACTGAAGCTTTCTTT. Translation gives CASSLVGRYDSTEAFF. Using reference TRBV7-9 and TRBJ1-1 for the parts outside the CDR3, the full variable domain is DTGVSQNPRHKITKRGQNVTFRCDPISEHNRLYWYRQTLGQGPEFLTYFQNEAQLEKSRLLSDRFSAERPKGSFSTLEIQRTEQGDSAMYLCASSLVGRYDSTEAFFGQGTRLTVV.

The V and J genes are TRBV5-1 and TRBJ1-1, with TRBD1 matching 8 bases. Germline V lookup: CDR1 SGHRS, CDR2 YFSETQ. Germline trimming cut 4 bases from V and 1 base from J; bases unmatched to any gene: 9. This CDR3 is 16 amino acids long. The CDR3 sequence is CASSQERTGPNTEAFF. Written as DNA, the CDR3 is TGCGCCAGCAGCCAAGAAAGGACAGGGCCGAACACTGAAGCTTTCTTT.

The V gene is TRBV30, the J gene TRBJ2-1; possible D gene TRBD2, 5 bases. V shed 2 bases and J shed 8 bases, with 19 bases lying between them. From germline, CDR1 is GTSNPN and CDR2 SVGIG (reference sequence). The CDR3 is 15 amino acids. CDR3 sequence reads: CAWSRGGSGRDEQFF. The CDR3 DNA reads as TGTGCCTGGAGTCGTGGTGGGAGTGGTCGCGATGAGCAGTTCTTC.

This clone was recorded only once. The V gene is TRBV21-1, the J gene TRBJ2-1; the table assigns TRBD2, which was not confirmed against the DNA. TRBV21-1 is recorded as a pseudogene. This CDR3 has 14 amino acids. CDR3 region: CASSKGLSYNEQFF. The CDR3 nucleotides are TGTGCCAGCAGCAAGGGACTCTCCTACAATGAGCAGTTCTTC.

This clone was recorded once. The chain has TRBV5-1 and TRBJ2-3; the D gene is possibly TRBD2 (5 bases). The length of the CDR3 is 15 residues. CDR1 SGHRS and CDR2 YFSETQ come from the germline V gene. V lost 4 bases to trimming and J lost 6 bases, with 18 bases between them. CDR3 in amino acids: CASSPAGLSRDTQYF. The CDR3 coding sequence is TGCGCCAGCAGCCCCGCGGGTCTTTCGCGGGATACGCAGTATTTT. The variable domain in full, completed from reference TRBV5-1 and TRBJ2-3, reads KAGVTQTPRYLIKTRGQQVTLSCSPISGHRSVSWYQQTPGQGLQFLFEYFSETQRNKGNFPGRFSGRQFSNSRSEMNVSTLELGDSALYLCASSPAGLSRDTQYFGPGTRLTVL.